One and the same sample provided the 32 T cell receptor beta chains below, sequenced in a study of T cells after yellow fever vaccination (dated by TCRdb to about 2019). The library was obtained by 5' RACE. The instrument given in TCRdb is Illumina NovaSeq 6000. TCRdb reworked the public reads: Q25 trimming with fastp, MiXCR clone assembly, productive beta chains retained. Each entry is one CDR3 protein sequence, shown with its most common DNA and genes. The sample records some 160,000 distinct CDR3 sequences, about a tenth of which are singletons. The leading ten clones occupy about a third of the sample. The treatment or condition label of this sample denotes: live attenuated yellow fever vaccine strain. This specimen consisted of CD8+ T cells sorted from PBMCs, obtained 45 days after the yellow fever booster vaccination. The receptors were sampled from a man younger than 30 who received the YFV17D yellow fever vaccine.

The V call is TRBV7-2, the J call TRBJ2-7; D may be TRBD2 (6 bases). V gave up 1 base and J gave up 7 bases, with 17 bases separating them. The germline CDR1 and CDR2 sequences are SGHTA and FQGNSA. The CDR3 is 15 residues long. The CDR3 region is CASSLGAGSIGEQYV. CDR3 coding DNA: TGTGCCAGCAGCTTAGGTGCGGGGTCAATCGGGGAGCAGTACGTC.

This clonotype was counted a few times. This chain uses TRBV11-2 with TRBJ2-7; D is unclear. Germline-derived CDR1 and CDR2 are SGHAT and FQNNGV. The V end lost 2 bases, the J end lost 6 bases, and 8 bases lay between the germline ends. This CDR3 is 12 amino acids long. The CDR3 nucleotides read TGTGCCAGCAGCTTACGGGTTTCCGAGCAGTACGTC. This encodes CASSLRVSEQYV.

The sample holds many counts of this clonotype. V usage is TRBV7-2 and J usage is TRBJ1-1; TRBD1 matches at 7 bases. CDR1 and CDR2 from the germline V gene are SGHTA and FQGNSA. CDR3 length equals 14 residues. The ends lost 3 bases at V and 0 bases at J; junction bases unmatched: 1. The CDR3 nucleotides read TGTGCCAGCAGCTTTACAGGGGTGAACACTGAAGCTTTCTTT. Protein: CASSFTGVNTEAFF.

This clonotype was seen more than once but under ten times. The V gene is TRBV5-1, the J gene TRBJ2-7; D might be TRBD1 or TRBD2, each matching 5 bases. V was pared by 2 bases and J by 2 bases, with 14 bases between. This CDR3 is built from 15 residues. Per the germline V gene, CDR1 is SGHRS and CDR2 is YFSETQ. The CDR3 DNA follows: TGCGCCAGCAGCTTCGAGGGACCGATTACCTACGAGCAGTACGTC. The encoded protein is CASSFEGPITYEQYV.

This clonotype showed up many times. The genes are TRBV5-1 and TRBJ1-3, with 7 bases lining up with TRBD1. The CDR3 has 16 amino acids. Germline V CDR1 and CDR2: SGHRS, YFSETQ. Germline trimming cut 3 bases from V and 0 bases from J; bases unmatched to any gene: 6. CDR3 sequence reads: CASSSQGPSSGNTIYF. The CDR3, as DNA: TGCGCCAGCAGCTCACAGGGGCCGAGCTCTGGAAACACCATATATTTT.

This sequence joins TRBV12-3 or TRBV12-4 and TRBJ1-4, with D uncertain. The germline V and J ends were trimmed by 5 bases and 6 bases, with 4 bases remaining between them. CDR3 size: 11 residues. The CDR3 DNA reads as TGTGCCAGCAGTCCCCATGAAAAACTGTTTTTT. Its protein product is CASSPHEKLFF.

The table lists this clonotype with many counts. The chain employs TRBV11-2 and TRBJ2-2; 9 nucleotides match TRBD1. Germline CDR1 SGHAT, CDR2 FQNNGV. The CDR3 has 15 residues. V gave up 6 bases and J gave up 6 bases; unmatched junction bases: 8. This chain's CDR3 is CASSSRDRAPGELFF. Written as DNA, the CDR3 is TGTGCCAGCAGTTCTCGGGACAGGGCCCCCGGGGAGCTGTTTTTT.

The table lists this clonotype with a few counts. The chain has TRBV13 and TRBJ2-7; D may be TRBD1 or TRBD2 (5 bases each). CDR1 PRHDT and CDR2 FYEKMQ come from the germline V gene (reference sequence). V lost 4 bases and J 5 bases, leaving 12 bases between the germline ends. The CDR3 covers 13 residues. The CDR3 nucleotides read TGTGCCAGCAGCTCCTTGGGGGACCACGAGCAGTACGTC. This gives the protein CASSSLGDHEQYV.

CDR3 nucleotide sequence: TGTGCCAGCAGCCTTAGCAGGGGGGAAACTGAAGCTTTCTTT. The encoded protein is CASSLSRGETEAFF. V is TRBV6-6 and J is TRBJ1-1; 7 positions match TRBD1. With V trimmed by 6 bases and J by 5 bases, 9 bases remained unmatched. The CDR3 length is 14 residues. The germline CDR1 and CDR2 sequences are MNHNY and SVGAGI (reference sequence).

This clonotype turned up a few times. The gene calls are TRBV5-1 and TRBJ2-3; TRBD2 is a possible D gene (5 bases). V was trimmed by 0 bases and J by 4 bases, leaving 15 bases between them. Germline V gene lookup returns CDR1 SGHRS and CDR2 YFSETQ. This CDR3 spans 16 amino acids. In DNA form, the CDR3 reads TGCGCCAGCAGCTTGGAGCGGCTTACCTCGGCAGATACGCAGTATTTT. Translating it yields CASSLERLTSADTQYF.

This chain uses TRBV4-1 with TRBJ2-7; D is unclear. The CDR3 spans 14 residues. V gave up 0 bases and J gave up 3 bases, with 9 bases separating them. CDR1 is MGHRA, CDR2 YSYEKL, per germline. CDR3 bases: TGCGCCAGCAGCCAAGAGGCTAACCGCTACGAGCAGTACTTC. It translates to CASSQEANRYEQYF.

The chain has TRBV4-3 and TRBJ2-5; D unclear. This CDR3 contains 15 residues. Germline V gene sequence: CDR1 LGHNA, CDR2 YSLEER. The V end was cut by 0 bases, the J end by 5 bases, with 13 bases between. CDR3 in amino acids: CASSQDDRAGETQYF. The CDR3 DNA is TGCGCCAGCAGCCAAGATGATCGAGCTGGGGAGACCCAGTACTTC.

This clonotype was counted between two and nine times. The rearrangement links TRBV29-1 to TRBJ2-7, with a possible D match to TRBD1 (5 bases). The CDR3 covers 11 residues. V was shortened by 0 bases and J by 6 bases, with 6 bases between the two germline ends. The V gene's germline CDR1 is SQVTM and CDR2 ANQGSEA. CDR3 in amino acids: CSVEDRVEQYF. The CDR3 bases are TGCAGCGTTGAAGACAGGGTCGAGCAGTACTTC.

This clonotype showed up just a few times. The rearrangement uses TRBV2 and TRBJ2-7; D gene ambiguous. The CDR3 runs 12 residues. CDR1 and CDR2 (germline): SNHLY, FYNNEI. V was cut by 10 bases and J by 0 bases, with 10 bases left in between. The CDR3 protein is CANNDGSYEQYV. The CDR3 nucleotides are TGTGCCAACAACGACGGCTCCTACGAGCAGTACGTC.

This chain uses TRBV7-9 with TRBJ2-7; the D gene could be TRBD1 or TRBD2 (6 bases each). Per the germline V gene, CDR1 is SEHNR and CDR2 is FQNEAQ (reference sequence). This CDR3 is built from 17 residues. Trimming cost V 5 bases and J 2 bases, with 22 bases left between them. The chain's CDR3 is CASSHTSGGASAYEQYF. In DNA form, the CDR3 reads TGTGCCAGCAGCCACACGTCCGGGGGCGCATCGGCCTACGAGCAGTACTTC.

The table lists this clonotype with many counts. The V call is TRBV7-6, the J call TRBJ2-1; D remains ambiguous. From germline, CDR1 is SGHVS and CDR2 FNYEAQ. The V end was cut by 5 bases, the J end by 0 bases, with 11 bases between. CDR3 length: 15 amino acids. Written as DNA, the CDR3 is TGTGCCAGCAGCCAGACTGTTAGCTCCTACAATGAGCAGTTCTTC. As protein: CASSQTVSSYNEQFF.

The rearrangement joins TRBV11-3 to TRBJ1-1, with TRBD1 as a possible D gene (6 bases). V was trimmed by 3 bases and J by 0 bases, leaving 8 bases between them. Per the germline V gene, CDR1 is SGHNT and CDR2 is YENEEA. The CDR3 extends over 14 amino acids. The CDR3, as DNA: TGTGCCAGCAGCTTCCCAGGGGTGAACACTGAAGCTTTCTTT. Protein product: CASSFPGVNTEAFF.

This sequence joins TRBV7-2 and TRBJ2-7; maybe TRBD1 (5 bases). The CDR3 extends over 13 amino acids. From germline, CDR1 is SGHTA and CDR2 FQGNSA. V was cut by 7 bases and J by 4 bases, with 14 bases left in between. The CDR3 bases are TGTGCCAGCACCCACAGGAACAGATACGAGCAGTACTTC. This encodes CASTHRNRYEQYF.

This clonotype came up a few times. This chain uses TRBV20-1 with TRBJ1-1, with 7 nucleotides matching TRBD1. The CDR3 has 12 residues. The V segment lost 6 bases and the J segment 6 bases; nucleotides outside the gene matches: 7. Germline lookup yields CDR1 DFQATT and CDR2 SNEGSKA (reference sequence). CDR3 loop: CSARSQGAEAFF. The CDR3 DNA reads TGCAGTGCAAGAAGTCAGGGGGCTGAAGCTTTCTTT.

The table lists this clonotype with a few counts. The chain joins TRBV4-3 to TRBJ1-1; D call uncertain. Trimming pared 0 bases from V and 4 bases from J, leaving 12 bases between. Germline CDR1 is LGHNA and CDR2 is YSLEER. The CDR3 spans 15 residues. The CDR3 spells CASSQDILESTEAFF. Here the CDR3 DNA reads TGCGCCAGCAGCCAAGATATCCTTGAGAGCACTGAAGCTTTCTTT.

The rearrangement uses TRBV4-3 and TRBJ2-3; TRBD1 matches at 9 bases. The trim removed 4 bases at V and 2 bases at J, leaving 13 bases unmatched. Per germline, CDR1 LGHNA and CDR2 YSLEER. The CDR3 sequence is 18 residues long. The CDR3 loop reads CASSRRGTGTGITDTQYF. The DNA of the CDR3 is TGCGCCAGCAGCCGGCGGGGTACCGGGACAGGGATCACAGATACGCAGTATTTT.

Only a few counts were recorded for this clonotype. The chain employs TRBV27 and TRBJ2-3; D remains unclear. V lost 2 bases to trimming and J lost 2 bases, with 8 bases between them. The CDR3 contains 14 residues. Germline CDR1 is MNHEY and CDR2 is SMNVEV (reference sequence). CDR3 sequence: CASSLNLYTDTQYF. The DNA for the CDR3 is TGTGCCAGCAGTTTAAACCTTTACACAGATACGCAGTATTTT.

A remark on this clonotype: The junction does not match germline at one end; this may be a read error. The chain carries TRBV7-9 and TRBJ1-2; D is unresolved. CDR1 is SEHNR and CDR2 is FQNEAQ in the germline V gene (reference sequence). This CDR3 is 14 amino acids long. As DNA, the CDR3 is TGTGCCAGCAGCCTAGCTACGGTTCTGGATGGCTACACCTTC. It encodes CASSLATVLDGYTF.

This clonotype was found a few times. The DNA for the CDR3 is TGTGCCAGCAGCCCTGAGAACCTTATTGGGACCTTC. It is translated as CASSPENLIGTF. The chain carries TRBV5-4 and TRBJ1-2; D remains ambiguous. Per the germline V gene, CDR1 is SGHNT and CDR2 is YYREEE (reference sequence). Trimming pared 4 bases from V and 14 bases from J, leaving 18 bases between. This CDR3 region has 12 residues.

This clonotype was picked up many times. The rearrangement joins TRBV4-3 to TRBJ2-1, with D maybe TRBD1 (6 bases). Looked up from germline, CDR1 is LGHNA and CDR2 is YSLEER. Trimming left V 5 bases short and J 4 bases short, with 18 bases between. This CDR3 has 16 residues. The CDR3 nucleotides are TGCGCCAGCAGCTCAATCGACAGGACCCGATACAATGAGCAGTTCTTC. It yields the protein CASSSIDRTRYNEQFF.

This clonotype was seen only a few times. The chain employs TRBV7-9 and TRBJ2-7; D is undetermined. V was pared by 5 bases and J by 2 bases, with 16 bases between. This CDR3 region has 15 residues. The germline V gene encodes CDR1 SEHNR and CDR2 FQNEAQ (reference sequence). CDR3: CASSDDPDGTYEQYF. The CDR3 bases are TGTGCCAGCAGCGACGACCCGGACGGAACCTACGAGCAGTACTTC.

This clonotype was observed a handful of times. V usage is TRBV3-1 and J usage is TRBJ1-4; the D is unclear. This CDR3 is 17 amino acids long. Looked up from germline, CDR1 is LGHDT and CDR2 is YNNKEL (reference sequence). V lost 4 bases to trimming and J lost 0 bases, with 15 bases between them. The CDR3, as DNA: TGTGCCAGCAGCCCGGCCTTGAGCCTTGCAACTAATGAAAAACTGTTTTTT. Translation gives CASSPALSLATNEKLFF.

CDR3 amino acids: CASSLDGSNEAFF. The DNA of the CDR3 is TGTGCCAGCAGCTTAGACGGGTCAAATGAAGCTTTCTTT. The V call is TRBV13, the J call TRBJ1-1; D is ambiguous. Germline CDR1 is PRHDT and CDR2 is FYEKMQ (reference sequence). CDR3 length: 13 residues. Trimming took off 1 base at V and 7 bases at J, with 10 bases between the two ends.

Only a few counts were recorded for this clonotype. The chain carries TRBV5-1 and TRBJ1-1, with TRBD1 matching over 10 bases. J was trimmed by 5 bases and V by 3 bases; bases with no gene match: 7. The CDR3 spans 15 residues. The germline V gene has CDR1 SGHRS and CDR2 YFSETQ. CDR3 in DNA: TGCGCCAGCAGCTGGGCCGGGACAGGGGTTACTGAAGCTTTCTTT. Its translation: CASSWAGTGVTEAFF. Supplemented by reference TRBV5-1 and TRBJ1-1, the full variable domain reads KAGVTQTPRYLIKTRGQQVTLSCSPISGHRSVSWYQQTPGQGLQFLFEYFSETQRNKGNFPGRFSGRQFSNSRSEMNVSTLELGDSALYLCASSWAGTGVTEAFFGQGTRLTVV.

This clonotype was seen repeatedly, ten times or more. CDR3 nucleotide sequence: TGTGCCAGCACTCCCCCCTCCTACAATGAGCAGTTCTTC. Translating gives CASTPPSYNEQFF. The gene calls are TRBV7-9 and TRBJ2-1, with unresolved D. The V gene lost 7 bases and the J gene lost 0 bases, with 7 bases spanning the gap. The CDR3 is 13 amino acids. Germline CDR1 reads SEHNR; CDR2 reads FQNEAQ (reference sequence).

This clonotype was observed a handful of times. The chain employs TRBV7-2 and TRBJ1-1; D gene ambiguous. Germline CDR1 and CDR2: SGHTA and FQGNSA. The CDR3 sequence is 14 residues long. Between the trimmed V and J ends, which lost 4 bases and 1 base, there was a span of 10 bases. The CDR3 nucleotides are TGTGCCAGCAGCTCCTGGATAACGAACACTGAAGCTTTCTTT. Residues: CASSSWITNTEAFF.

The chain is built from TRBV4-3 and TRBJ1-1; 10 bases are shared with TRBD1. Germline CDR1 reads LGHNA; CDR2 reads YSLEER. V shed 0 bases and J 6 bases; nucleotides not matched to a gene: 4. The CDR3 spans 15 residues. Here the CDR3 DNA reads TGCGCCAGCAGCCAAGAAGGACAGGGGGGGTCTGAAGCTTTCTTT. This encodes CASSQEGQGGSEAFF.